A single sample is the source of the 10 T cell receptor beta chains below, sequenced in a study of T cell responses to AZD1222 COVID-19 vaccine. Method: immunoSEQ multiplex PCR; TCRdb's copy keeps in-frame clones and lacks some. The sample carries around 200,000 clones, roughly 93% recorded once. The input for sequencing was peripheral blood, taken on day 0 of AZD1222 vaccination. The receptor source for this set is an adult in good health.

V usage is TRBV12-5 and J usage is TRBJ1-1; D remains ambiguous. Deletions cut 1 base from V and 4 bases from J, with 4 bases between. Per germline, CDR1 LGHNT and CDR2 FRNRAP. The CDR3 has 12 residues. Here the CDR3 DNA reads TGTGCTAGTGGTTTGGATCCCACTGAAGCTTTCTTT. This translates into CASGLDPTEAFF.

The chain carries TRBV25-1 and TRBJ2-7; the D gene is possibly TRBD1 (5 bases). Between the trimmed V and J ends, which lost 6 bases and 3 bases, there was a span of 27 bases. This CDR3 region has 18 residues. Germline loops: CDR1 MGHDK, CDR2 SYGVNS. In DNA form, the CDR3 reads TGTGCCAGCAGCGCCCCTGGGTTGGGGCCGCTAAGGAGCTACGAGCAGTACTTC. Amino acids: CASSAPGLGPLRSYEQYF.

The rearrangement joins TRBV16 to TRBJ1-1, with 7 bases that match TRBD1. V lost 0 bases, J lost 1 base, and 2 bases stayed unmatched. The CDR3 contains 15 residues. CDR1 KGHSY and CDR2 FQNENV come from the germline V gene. DNA for the CDR3: TGTGCCAGCAGCCAATCCGGGACAGCGAACACTGAAGCTTTCTTT. This gives the protein CASSQSGTANTEAFF.

A single count supports this clone. This sequence joins TRBV7-6 and TRBJ2-1; 12 bases are shared with TRBD2. The CDR3 spans 21 residues. V was pared by 5 bases and J by 2 bases, with 19 bases of the junction left unmatched. The germline V gene encodes CDR1 SGHVS and CDR2 FNYEAQ. The CDR3 bases are TGTGCCAGCAGCCTGGGAGGGATTCTAGCGGGGGGGCCGAGCCCCTACAATGAGCAGTTCTTC. It encodes CASSLGGILAGGPSPYNEQFF.

The genes are TRBV24-1 and TRBJ2-3, with 9 bases aligning to TRBD1. Germline V gene sequence: CDR1 KGHDR, CDR2 SFDVKD. This CDR3 region has 17 residues. With V trimmed by 3 bases and J by 0 bases, 6 bases remained unmatched. CDR3 sequence (DNA): TGTGCCACCAGTGATCCCCCTGGGACAGGGAGCACAGATACGCAGTATTTT. As protein: CATSDPPGTGSTDTQYF.

The gene calls are TRBV19 and TRBJ2-1; the D is unclear. This CDR3 has 15 amino acids. Trimming took 2 bases from V and 0 from J, leaving 8 bases between them. Germline assignment: CDR1 LNHDA and CDR2 SQIVND (reference sequence). In DNA, the CDR3 is TGTGCCAGTAGTATATCCGGCGGCTCCTACAATGAGCAGTTCTTC. This codes for CASSISGGSYNEQFF. Drawing the rest from reference TRBV19 and TRBJ2-1, the complete variable domain is DGGITQSPKYLFRKEGQNVTLSCEQNLNHDAMYWYRQDPGQGLRLIYYSQIVNDFQKGDIAEGYSVSREKKESFPLTVTSAQKNPTAFYLCASSISGGSYNEQFFGPGTRLTVL.

This sequence joins TRBV6-5 and TRBJ2-3; the D gene is possibly TRBD1 (5 bases). V was pared by 2 bases and J by 10 bases, with 13 bases between. Germline assignment: CDR1 MNHEY and CDR2 SVGAGI. This CDR3 has 13 amino acids. CDR3 in DNA: TGTGCCAGCAGTTACGGGGCGAAGGCATCGCAGTATTTT. Its translation is CASSYGAKASQYF.

This chain joins TRBV7-9 and TRBJ1-6; 7 bases are a match to TRBD1. The trim removed 5 bases at V and 0 bases at J, leaving 13 bases unmatched. The V gene's germline CDR1 is SEHNR and CDR2 FQNEAQ (reference sequence). CDR3 length: 19 residues. The CDR3 nucleotides read TGTGCCAGCAGCCACACCAGAACTAGGGACAGCTCCTATAATTCACCCCTCCACTTT. This codes for CASSHTRTRDSSYNSPLHF. The entire variable domain, with the rest obtained from reference TRBV7-9 and TRBJ1-6, is as follows: DTGVSQNPRHKITKRGQNVTFRCDPISEHNRLYWYRQTLGQGPEFLTYFQNEAQLEKSRLLSDRFSAERPKGSFSTLEIQRTEQGDSAMYLCASSHTRTRDSSYNSPLHFGNGTRLTVT.

This clone has a single count. The V call is TRBV18, the J call TRBJ2-3; TRBD2 matches 11 bases. Germline CDR1 reads KGHSH; CDR2 reads LQKENI. The V and J ends lost 3 bases and 3 bases, in that order; junction bases with no gene match: 5. This CDR3 region has 16 residues. CDR3 in amino acids: CASSPDRTSGTDTQYF. The CDR3 region has the DNA TGTGCCAGCTCACCGGATCGGACTAGCGGGACAGATACGCAGTATTTT.

Details on this clone: Mismatch with germline at one junction end may stem from a read error. The rearrangement joins TRBV5-1 to TRBJ1-4, with TRBD1 matching 7 bases. The CDR3 spans 14 residues. Germline CDR1 SGHRS, CDR2 YFSETQ. In DNA form, the CDR3 reads TGCGCCAGCAGTTTGGGACAGACTAATGAAAAACTGTTTTTT. Its protein is CASSLGQTNEKLFF.